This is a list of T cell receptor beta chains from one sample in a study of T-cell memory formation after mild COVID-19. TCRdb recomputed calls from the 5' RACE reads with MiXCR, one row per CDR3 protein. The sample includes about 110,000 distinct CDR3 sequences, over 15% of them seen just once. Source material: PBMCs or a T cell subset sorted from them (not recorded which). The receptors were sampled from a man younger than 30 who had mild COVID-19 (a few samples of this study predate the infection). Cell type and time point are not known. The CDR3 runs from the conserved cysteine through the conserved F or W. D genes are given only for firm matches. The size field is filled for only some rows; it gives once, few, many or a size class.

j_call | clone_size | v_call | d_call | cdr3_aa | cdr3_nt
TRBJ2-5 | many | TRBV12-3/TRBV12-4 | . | CASSLLQGETQYF | TGTGCCAGCAGTTTACTCCAGGGCGAGACCCAGTACTTC
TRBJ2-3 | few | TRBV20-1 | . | CSGDTLGADTQYF | TGCAGTGGGGACACCTTGGGGGCAGATACGCAGTATTTT
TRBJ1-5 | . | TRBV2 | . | CASSVWGHQPQHF | TGTGCCAGCAGTGTCTGGGGACATCAGCCCCAGCATTTT
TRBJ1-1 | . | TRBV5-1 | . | CASSRFEGSAVTEAFF | TGCGCCAGCAGCAGGTTCGAGGGTTCAGCGGTCACTGAAGCTTTCTTT
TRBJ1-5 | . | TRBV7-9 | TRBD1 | CASSPRDSFQPQHF | TGTGCCAGCAGCCCTAGGGACAGTTTTCAGCCCCAGCATTTT
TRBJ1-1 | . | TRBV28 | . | CASSSQGTARAFF | TGTGCCAGCAGTTCCCAGGGGACCGCCAGAGCTTTCTTT
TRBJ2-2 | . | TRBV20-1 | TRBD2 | CSARLAGGNTGELFF | TGCAGTGCTAGACTAGCGGGGGGTAACACCGGGGAGCTGTTTTTT
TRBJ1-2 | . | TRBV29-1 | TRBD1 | CSSGTGGYGYTF | TGCAGCTCCGGGACAGGGGGCTATGGCTACACCTTC
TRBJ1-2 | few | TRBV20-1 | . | CSADSYGYTF | TGCAGTGCGGACAGCTATGGCTACACCTTC
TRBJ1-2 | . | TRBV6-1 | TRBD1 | CASSETTGGTGYTF | TGTGCCAGCAGTGAAACGACAGGGGGGACCGGCTACACCTTC
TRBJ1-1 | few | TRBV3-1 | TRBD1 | CASSGRDRNTEAFF | TGTGCCAGCAGCGGCCGGGACAGGAACACTGAAGCTTTCTTT
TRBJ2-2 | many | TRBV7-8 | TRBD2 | CASSGRGLANTGELFF | TGTGCCAGCAGCGGTCGAGGACTAGCGAACACCGGGGAGCTGTTTTTT
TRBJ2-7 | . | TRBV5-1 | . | CASSLAGRVAYEQYF | TGCGCCAGCAGCTTGGCCGGAAGGGTCGCCTACGAGCAGTACTTC